This T cell receptor beta chain originates from a study of vaccination effects on CD4 cells after COVID-19. As for the study in general: Participants got two doses of BNT162b2 or mRNA-1273 vaccine.

Concerning this clone: The antigen is unknown.

Antigen-specific CD4+ T cells were expanded (with viral peptide pools) by the ViraFEST assay ahead of sequencing. Researchers isolated CD4+ T cells once about 11 days of culture had elapsed. Nucleocapsid antibodies stayed negative before and after vaccination, showing no earlier SARS-CoV-2 infection. Two million PBMC were placed in each well, which was supplemented with approximately 9.9 IU/ml IL-2 and roughly 10 ug/ml peptides. Half the medium was swapped for IL-2 medium on days 3 and 7. Libraries were prepared by immunoSEQ multiplex PCR; TCRdb keeps only in-frame clonotypes and omits some of them. The sample includes around 25,000 clones, about three quarters of them seen just once. Losses at the gene ends were 3 bases for V and 5 bases for J; bases not matched to a gene: 6. The germline V gene has CDR1 SGHVS and CDR2 FNYEAQ. The CDR3 is 16 residues long.

The chain has TRBV7-6 and TRBJ2-2, with 10 bases identical to TRBD1. The input for sequencing was CD4+ T cells from PBMCs cultured with SARS-CoV-2 spike peptides, taken before COVID-19 vaccination. The sequence was collected from a human donor who received a COVID-19 vaccine. In DNA form, the CDR3 reads TGTGCCAGCAGCTTGGGACAGGGGATTGAGACCGGGGAGCTGTTTTTT. Protein product: CASSLGQGIETGELFF.